This TCR beta chain was profiled in a study of graft-versus-host responses after intestinal transplantation. Study-level findings and limits: Early post-transplant HvG declines showed an association with peak circulating GvH clone levels.

Generated by immunoSEQ multiplex PCR, the TCRdb table keeps only in-frame clones and is missing some. Of 25,000 or so clones in the sample, approximately 91% were seen once. A note on this clone: As yet, its antigen is unknown.

V was pared by 4 bases and J by 3 bases, with 18 bases between. Looked up from germline, CDR1 is SGHDT and CDR2 is YYEEEE. CDR3 size: 16 residues. The sample was PBMCs, taken 39 to 40 days after intestinal transplant. The chain joins TRBV5-6 to TRBJ2-3; D unclear. The sequence came from a human patient who received an intestinal transplant, so some T cells may come from the graft donor. CDR3 sequence reads: CASSPLLLARTDTQYF. In nucleotides, the CDR3 is TGTGCCAGCAGCCCTTTACTGTTAGCACGGACAGATACGCAGTATTTT.